These 9 T cell receptor beta chains were all obtained from the same sample, sequenced in a study of lymphopenia after photon versus proton radiotherapy. Sequencing used immunoSEQ multiplex PCR; TCRdb keeps in-frame clones, though not all of them. The sample yields roughly 25,000 clones, about 92% seen once. The input for sequencing was peripheral blood, taken from a patient treated with photon-based radiotherapy. The receptors derive from a woman aged 45-59 years with cholangiocarcinoma.

V gene TRBV19 combines with J gene TRBJ1-6; D call uncertain. Germline V gene data show CDR1 as LNHDA and CDR2 as SQIVND (reference sequence). This CDR3 region has 14 residues. Trimming removed 6 bases at V and 7 bases at J, with 13 bases between. This CDR3 is CASRKVAINSPLHF. The CDR3, as DNA: TGTGCCAGTAGGAAGGTGGCGATAAATTCACCCCTCCACTTT.

The rearrangement links TRBV15 to TRBJ2-3; D is undetermined. This CDR3 has 17 amino acids. Germline V gene lookup returns CDR1 LNHNV and CDR2 YYDKDF (reference sequence). V was trimmed by 2 bases and J by 7 bases, leaving 22 bases between them. This CDR3 reads CATSRPPPPLRVHTQYF. In DNA, the CDR3 is TGTGCCACCAGCAGACCCCCACCGCCCTTGAGAGTCCATACGCAGTATTTT.

The chain couples TRBV30 to TRBJ2-5; possible D gene TRBD2, 7 bases. CDR1 GTSNPN and CDR2 SVGIG come from the germline V gene (reference sequence). Trimming removed 1 base from V and 2 bases from J, with 8 bases in between. The CDR3 consists of 13 residues. In DNA, the CDR3 is TGTGCCTGGAGTGAGGGGGGGCAAGAGACCCAGTACTTC. Its translation is CAWSEGGQETQYF. The full variable domain, its missing parts supplied by reference TRBV30 and TRBJ2-5, is SQTIHQWPATLVQPVGSPLSLECTVEGTSNPNLYWYRQAAGRGLQLLFYSVGIGQISSEVPQNLSASRPQDRQFILSSKKLLLSDSGFYLCAWSEGGQETQYFGPGTRLLVL.

The table lists this clone with a count of one. The chain carries TRBV5-1 and TRBJ1-3; D gene ambiguous. The CDR3 extends over 14 amino acids. The ends were cut back, 0 bases at V and 0 bases at J, with 4 bases in the middle. Germline V gene data show CDR1 as SGHRS and CDR2 as YFSETQ. CDR3 in amino acids: CASSLDVSGNTIYF. As DNA, the CDR3 is TGCGCCAGCAGCTTGGACGTCTCTGGAAACACCATATATTTT.

This sequence joins TRBV30 and TRBJ1-2, with D maybe TRBD1 (5 bases). CDR1 GTSNPN and CDR2 SVGIG come from the germline V gene (reference sequence). V was shortened by 7 bases and J by 2 bases, with 8 bases between the two germline ends. The CDR3 is 11 residues long. The CDR3 DNA follows: TGTGCCTCAGGGCCCAACTATGGCTACACCTTC. This gives the protein CASGPNYGYTF.

The chain links TRBV7-8 to TRBJ1-1; D perhaps matches TRBD1 (5 bases). The CDR3 consists of 14 residues. Germline CDR1 and CDR2: SGHVS and FQNEAQ. The V and J ends lost 1 base and 7 bases respectively, with 13 bases between them. This CDR3 reads CASSLVVGAHEAFF. CDR3 sequence (DNA): TGTGCCAGCAGCTTAGTGGTTGGGGCCCATGAAGCTTTCTTT.

The V and J genes are TRBV7-2 and TRBJ1-1; a possible D gene is TRBD1 (6 bases). The germline V gene encodes CDR1 SGHTA and CDR2 FQGNSA. Trimming shortened V by 1 base and J by 10 bases, and 13 bases separated the two germline ends. The CDR3 sequence is 13 residues long. The CDR3 is CASSLETGGRAFF. The CDR3 DNA is TGTGCCAGCAGCTTAGAGACAGGAGGGCGAGCTTTCTTT.

The chain carries TRBV7-9 and TRBJ2-5, with TRBD2 matching 10 bases. V lost 1 base, J lost 2 bases, and 4 bases stayed unmatched. The germline gives CDR1 SEHNR, CDR2 FQNEAQ (reference sequence). The CDR3 sequence is 16 residues long. The CDR3 loop reads CASSLGASGGQETQYF. Here the CDR3 DNA reads TGTGCCAGCAGCTTAGGGGCTAGCGGGGGACAAGAGACCCAGTACTTC.

This clone was observed once. The CDR3 protein is CASTRGNTIYF. The CDR3 region has the DNA TGTGCCAGCACCAGGGGAAACACCATATATTTT. The chain is built from TRBV6-5 and TRBJ1-3; no clear D. Trimming removed 7 bases at V and 4 bases at J, with 5 bases between. Germline V lookup: CDR1 MNHEY, CDR2 SVGAGI. The CDR3 is 11 amino acids.